This TCR beta chain was sequenced for a study of blood T cell repertoires in COVID-19. Whole-study context: The United States, Italy and Spain supplied acute and convalescent COVID-19 samples. T cells, B-cell-depleted T cells, or PBMCs supplied cDNA or gDNA.

This clone was seen once. Germline V gene sequence: CDR1 LNHDA, CDR2 SQIVND (reference sequence). The germline V and J ends were trimmed by 3 bases and 8 bases, with 11 bases remaining between them. The CDR3 runs 14 residues. Original handling: Researchers report that nucleated cell counts were estimated from reference gene primer amplification. Generated by immunoSEQ multiplex PCR, the TCRdb table keeps only in-frame clones and is missing some. Clone size and the V and J calls come from that table; the DNA yielded D and trimming. The table has approximately 280,000 clones, approximately 84% seen once.

The rearrangement joins TRBV19 to TRBJ1-6, with D possibly TRBD1 on 5 matching bases. The sequenced sample was peripheral blood. The origin of this receptor is a woman aged 25 to 39 who had recovered from COVID-19. The CDR3 coding sequence is TGTGCCAGTAGTATCTCAGGGTTGGATTCACCCCTCCACTTT. Encoded protein: CASSISGLDSPLHF. The full variable domain, with the rest looked up from reference TRBV19 and TRBJ1-6, is DGGITQSPKYLFRKEGQNVTLSCEQNLNHDAMYWYRQDPGQGLRLIYYSQIVNDFQKGDIAEGYSVSREKKESFPLTVTSAQKNPTAFYLCASSISGLDSPLHFGNGTRLTVT.